This T cell receptor beta chain was identified during a study of T cell repertoires in cytomegalovirus infection. Turning to the study itself: Signatures in public TCR beta sequences pointed to both CMV infection and matching HLA type. Study-level results: The ex vivo response showed dominance by HLA-C-restricted CMV-specific TCR beta clonotypes. CMV carriers with the relevant HLA were identified by cumulative public TCR beta family frequency.

V lost 5 bases, J lost 2 bases, and 7 bases stayed unmatched. The CDR3 sequence is 14 residues long. Germline loops: CDR1 DFQATT, CDR2 SNEGSKA (reference sequence). MiXCR, applied by TCRdb to the reads, yields one record per CDR3 protein. The table shows about 240,000 distinct CDR3 sequences, with roughly an eighth occurring only once. This clonotype was seen many times. Its specificity is not known. This receptor was taken from a human donor in good health (CMV status not recorded). Some clones in this sample may be carry-over from other donors' samples. The sequenced material came from PBMCs. V and J are TRBV20-1 and TRBJ2-7, with 9 bases that match TRBD2. Written as DNA, the CDR3 is TGCAGTGCTGGGGTGGCTAGCGGGGCCTACGAGCAGTACTTC. Protein product: CSAGVASGAYEQYF.